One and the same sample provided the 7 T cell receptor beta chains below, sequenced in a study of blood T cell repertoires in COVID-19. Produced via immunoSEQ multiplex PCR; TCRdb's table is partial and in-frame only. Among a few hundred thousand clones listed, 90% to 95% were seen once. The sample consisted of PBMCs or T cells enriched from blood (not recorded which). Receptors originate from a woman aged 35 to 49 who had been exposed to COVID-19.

The CDR3 DNA follows: TGTGCCAGCAGCGCCGGACCGGGACTAGCGTACAATGAGCAGTTCTTC. Protein: CASSAGPGLAYNEQFF. V and J are TRBV9 and TRBJ2-1, with 10 bases lining up with TRBD2. The CDR3 contains 16 residues. The V segment lost 3 bases and the J segment 4 bases; nucleotides outside the gene matches: 7. In germline, CDR1 is SGDLS, CDR2 YYNGEE.

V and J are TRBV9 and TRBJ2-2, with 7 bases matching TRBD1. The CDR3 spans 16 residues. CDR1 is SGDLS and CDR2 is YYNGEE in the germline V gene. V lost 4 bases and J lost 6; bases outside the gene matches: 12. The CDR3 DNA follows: TGTGCCAGCAGCCCTCCGACAGGGCGGTTGGCCGGGGAGCTGTTTTTT. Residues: CASSPPTGRLAGELFF.

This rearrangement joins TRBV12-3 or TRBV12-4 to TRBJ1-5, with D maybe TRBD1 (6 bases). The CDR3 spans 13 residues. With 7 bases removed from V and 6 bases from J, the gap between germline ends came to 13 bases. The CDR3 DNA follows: TGTGCCAGCACCCTCAGGGACACTCAGCCCCAGCATTTT. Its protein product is CASTLRDTQPQHF.

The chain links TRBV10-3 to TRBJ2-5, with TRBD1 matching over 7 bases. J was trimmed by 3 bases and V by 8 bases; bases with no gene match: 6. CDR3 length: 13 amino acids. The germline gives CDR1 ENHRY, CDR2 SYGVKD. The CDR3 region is CAIGDSKKETQYF. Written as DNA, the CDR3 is TGTGCCATCGGGGACAGTAAGAAAGAGACCCAGTACTTC.

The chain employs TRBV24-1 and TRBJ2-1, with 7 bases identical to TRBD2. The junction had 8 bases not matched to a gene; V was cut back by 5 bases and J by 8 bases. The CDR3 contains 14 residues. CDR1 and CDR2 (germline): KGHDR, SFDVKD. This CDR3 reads CATSGLAGFDEQFF. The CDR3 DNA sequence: TGTGCCACCAGTGGGTTAGCGGGCTTCGATGAGCAGTTCTTC.

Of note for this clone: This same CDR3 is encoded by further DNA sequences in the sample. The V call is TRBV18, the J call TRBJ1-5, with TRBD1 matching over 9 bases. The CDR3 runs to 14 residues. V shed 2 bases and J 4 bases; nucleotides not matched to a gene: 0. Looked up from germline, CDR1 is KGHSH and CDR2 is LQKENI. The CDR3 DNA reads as TGTGCCAGCTCACCAGGACAGGGGAATCAGCCCCAGCATTTT. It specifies CASSPGQGNQPQHF.

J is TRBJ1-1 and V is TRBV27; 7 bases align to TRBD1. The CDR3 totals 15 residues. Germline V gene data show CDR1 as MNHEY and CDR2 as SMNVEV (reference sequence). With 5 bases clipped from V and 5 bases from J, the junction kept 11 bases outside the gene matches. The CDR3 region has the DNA TGTGCCAGCAGTCCCAACCCGACAGGGAGGACTGAAGCTTTCTTT. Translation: CASSPNPTGRTEAFF.